What follows are 30 T cell receptor beta chains derived from one specimen sequenced in a study of cytomegalovirus exposure and HLA in healthy donors. The repertoire was sequenced with immunoSEQ multiplex PCR; TCRdb's copy has only in-frame clones and lacks some. This table has about 120,000 clones, more than 75% appearing once. The material sequenced was PBMCs. The receptors were sampled from a woman in her late teens or twenties in good health and CMV-seropositive.

The chain uses TRBV7-9 and TRBJ1-1, with D possibly matching TRBD1 (6 bases). V was shortened by 6 bases and J by 1 base, with 15 bases between the two germline ends. Germline V gene lookup returns CDR1 SEHNR and CDR2 FQNEAQ (reference sequence). The length of the CDR3 is 15 residues. The CDR3 DNA follows: TGTGCCAGCAGTCTAGCAGGCAGGGGGAACACTGAAGCTTTCTTT. Translation: CASSLAGRGNTEAFF.

The rearrangement uses TRBV27 and TRBJ1-2; a possible D gene is TRBD1 (5 bases). The CDR3 has 14 residues. V lost 0 bases and J 7 bases, leaving 12 bases between the germline ends. Germline-derived CDR1 and CDR2 are MNHEY and SMNVEV (reference sequence). CDR3 amino acids: CASSLSGGASGYTF. The CDR3 DNA reads as TGTGCCAGCAGTTTATCGGGGGGAGCGAGTGGCTACACCTTC.

This chain links TRBV7-9 with TRBJ2-1; 12 bases match TRBD2. There are 17 residues in the CDR3. Germline V gene lookup returns CDR1 SEHNR and CDR2 FQNEAQ (reference sequence). Trimming at V came to 5 bases and at J to 7 bases, leaving 12 bases not matched to a gene. The CDR3: CASSPTRLAGGPNEQFF. The DNA of the CDR3 is TGTGCCAGCAGCCCTACCAGGCTAGCGGGGGGGCCAAATGAGCAGTTCTTC.

A remark on this clone: It is likely a read error, because the conserved phenylalanine at the end of the CDR3 is missing. Because the CDR3's place on the DNA is in doubt, the DNA is left out and the CDR3 is given as listed by TCRdb. The V gene is TRBV9, the J gene TRBJ1-1; the table's D call, TRBD1, was not checked against the DNA. The V gene's germline CDR1 is SGDLS and CDR2 YYNGEE. The length of the CDR3 is 11 amino acids, counting both ends. The CDR3 here is CASSVDLPTVL.

This chain uses TRBV2 with TRBJ1-5, with unresolved D. Germline lookup yields CDR1 SNHLY and CDR2 FYNNEI. The V end lost 4 bases, the J end lost 4 bases, and 8 bases lay between the germline ends. The CDR3 contains 13 residues. The CDR3 region is CASSGVSNQPQHF. DNA for the CDR3: TGTGCCAGCAGTGGTGTCAGTAATCAGCCCCAGCATTTT.

The genes are TRBV6-1 and TRBJ2-7; 7 nucleotides match TRBD1. The trim removed 3 bases at V and 0 bases at J, leaving 8 bases unmatched. The CDR3 contains 16 residues. Germline CDR1 MNHNS, CDR2 SASEGT. CDR3 loop: CASSELGQAISYEQYF. CDR3 DNA: TGTGCCAGCAGTGAGCTCGGACAGGCCATCTCCTACGAGCAGTACTTC.

The V gene is TRBV6-5, the J gene TRBJ1-3, with TRBD1 matching 8 bases. CDR1 is MNHEY and CDR2 is SVGAGI in the germline V gene. The CDR3 consists of 16 residues. V was pared by 0 bases and J by 2 bases, with 3 bases of the junction left unmatched. The CDR3 DNA reads TGTGCCAGCAGTTACTCTGACAGGGGTACTGGAAACACCATATATTTT. Amino acid sequence: CASSYSDRGTGNTIYF.

The chain joins TRBV6-6 to TRBJ1-2, with 7 bases that match TRBD1. There are 11 residues in the CDR3. The V and J ends lost 5 bases and 8 bases, in that order; junction bases with no gene match: 2. CDR1 and CDR2 (germline): MNHNY, SVGAGI (reference sequence). CDR3 in amino acids: CASSRDSGYTF. In nucleotides, the CDR3 is TGTGCCAGCAGTCGGGACAGCGGCTACACCTTC.

The rearrangement uses TRBV29-1 and TRBJ2-5; the match to TRBD2 covers 15 bases. The V and J ends lost 3 bases and 0 bases, in that order; junction bases with no gene match: 23. This CDR3 region has 23 residues. Germline V gives CDR1 SQVTM, CDR2 ANQGSEA. CDR3 sequence reads: CSVEAGVDSRGTSGGSYQETQYF. CDR3 bases: TGCAGCGTTGAGGCGGGAGTAGACAGTAGAGGGACTAGCGGGGGGTCGTACCAAGAGACCCAGTACTTC. The whole variable domain, filled in from reference TRBV29-1 and TRBJ2-5, reads SAVISQKPSRDICQRGTSLTIQCQVDSQVTMMFWYRQQPGQSLTLIATANQGSEATYESGFVIDKFPISRPNLTFSTLTVSNMSPEDSSIYLCSVEAGVDSRGTSGGSYQETQYFGPGTRLLVL.

The chain couples TRBV18 to TRBJ2-3; TRBD1 aligns across 7 bases. CDR1 and CDR2 (germline): KGHSH, LQKENI. With V trimmed by 1 base and J by 3 bases, 4 bases remained unmatched. The CDR3 has 15 residues. The CDR3 region is CASSPQGTATDTQYF. The CDR3 bases are TGTGCCAGCTCACCACAAGGGACAGCTACAGATACGCAGTATTTT.

The rearrangement uses TRBV15 and TRBJ1-1; 7 positions match TRBD1. The CDR3 contains 16 residues. Per the germline V gene, CDR1 is LNHNV and CDR2 is YYDKDF (reference sequence). Trimming at V came to 3 bases and at J to 0 bases, leaving 7 bases not matched to a gene. The CDR3 DNA follows: TGTGCCACCAGCAGGGAGACGGGACAGATGAACACTGAAGCTTTCTTT. Protein product: CATSRETGQMNTEAFF. Looking up the rest from reference TRBV15 and TRBJ1-1 gives the full variable domain: DAMVIQNPRYQVTQFGKPVTLSCSQTLNHNVMYWYQQKSSQAPKLLFHYYDKDFNNEADTPDNFQSRRPNTSFCFLDIRSPGLGDTAMYLCATSRETGQMNTEAFFGQGTRLTVV.

Turning to this clone: At the DNA level, this CDR3 is encoded by other sequences in the same sample as well. The V and J genes are TRBV7-2 and TRBJ1-1; 10 nucleotides agree with TRBD1. Trimming took 5 bases from V and 5 from J; bases not matched to a gene: 5. The CDR3 length is 14 residues. Germline assignment: CDR1 SGHTA and CDR2 FQGNSA. CDR3 sequence (DNA): TGTGCCAGCAGCCGGGACAGGGGAGGAACTGAAGCTTTCTTT. It encodes CASSRDRGGTEAFF.

The gene calls are TRBV18 and TRBJ1-1; D possibly corresponds to TRBD1 (5 bases). In germline, CDR1 is KGHSH, CDR2 LQKENI. Trimming removed 4 bases at V and 1 base at J, with 10 bases between. The CDR3 sequence is 14 residues long. CDR3 coding DNA: TGTGCCAGCTCACTTACCGGGGGGAACACTGAAGCTTTCTTT. Its translation is CASSLTGGNTEAFF.

The rearrangement links TRBV4-3 to TRBJ2-4, with D possibly TRBD1 on 6 matching bases. The germline gives CDR1 LGHNA, CDR2 YSLEER. V lost 1 base, J lost 2 bases, and 9 bases lay in between. CDR3 length equals 15 residues. The CDR3 DNA reads as TGCGCCAGCAGCCAAGTACAGGGTTCCAAAAACATTCAGTACTTC. It encodes CASSQVQGSKNIQYF.

The chain has TRBV5-6 and TRBJ1-1; a possible D gene is TRBD1 (6 bases). Looked up from germline, CDR1 is SGHDT and CDR2 is YYEEEE. The CDR3 spans 14 residues. Trimming took 1 base from V and 4 from J, leaving 11 bases between them. CDR3 protein: CASSLNQGSTEAFF. The CDR3 coding sequence is TGTGCCAGCAGCTTGAATCAGGGGAGCACTGAAGCTTTCTTT.

The gene calls are TRBV5-1 and TRBJ2-5; D is uncertain. V lost 2 bases and J lost 1, with 9 bases in between. The CDR3 loop spans 14 amino acids. In germline, CDR1 is SGHRS, CDR2 YFSETQ. CDR3 sequence reads: CASSFYGTQETQYF. DNA of the CDR3: TGCGCCAGCAGCTTTTACGGTACCCAAGAGACCCAGTACTTC.

For the CDR3, the DNA is TGTGCCAGCAGCCCTAGACACAGGGGCAATCAGCCCCAGCATTTT. Protein: CASSPRHRGNQPQHF. J is TRBJ1-5 and V is TRBV7-8; TRBD1 is a possible D gene (6 bases). The germline V and J ends were trimmed by 5 bases and 2 bases, with 13 bases remaining between them. The germline V gene has CDR1 SGHVS and CDR2 FQNEAQ. This CDR3 region has 15 residues.

The gene calls are TRBV7-2 and TRBJ1-1, with unresolved D. The CDR3 has 14 amino acids. Deletions cut 3 bases from V and 1 base from J, with 9 bases between. CDR1 is SGHTA, CDR2 FQGNSA, per germline. The DNA for the CDR3 is TGTGCCAGCAGCTTGATTACAGCGAACACTGAAGCTTTCTTT. Translated: CASSLITANTEAFF.

The chain couples TRBV27 to TRBJ2-5, with D possibly being TRBD1 (5 bases). This CDR3 has 16 residues. Trimming removed 5 bases at V and 5 bases at J, with 21 bases between. The germline CDR1 and CDR2 sequences are MNHEY and SMNVEV (reference sequence). The CDR3 spells CASSPRAGSYLETQYF. DNA of the CDR3: TGTGCCAGCAGTCCTCGGGCAGGGTCCTATTTGGAGACCCAGTACTTC.

This clone was picked up a small number of times. The CDR3 sequence is CASSFELPGGKGPYEQYF. For the CDR3, the DNA is TGTGCCAGCAGCTTTGAGCTTCCTGGCGGGAAGGGACCCTACGAGCAGTACTTC. The genes are TRBV7-4 and TRBJ2-7; tentative D call: TRBD2 (6 bases). The CDR3 has 18 amino acids. Trimming pared 3 bases from V and 2 bases from J, leaving 23 bases between. Germline-derived CDR1 and CDR2 are SGHVT and SQSDAQ.

This sequence joins TRBV5-1 and TRBJ2-6; D unclear. Trimming took off 4 bases at V and 0 bases at J, with 8 bases between the two ends. CDR1 SGHRS and CDR2 YFSETQ come from the germline V gene. The CDR3 is 15 amino acids. CDR3 region: CASSRSLSGANVLTF. The CDR3 DNA reads TGCGCCAGCAGCCGTAGCCTCTCTGGGGCCAACGTCCTGACTTTC. The full variable domain, in which reference TRBV5-1 and TRBJ2-6 provide the parts outside the CDR3, is KAGVTQTPRYLIKTRGQQVTLSCSPISGHRSVSWYQQTPGQGLQFLFEYFSETQRNKGNFPGRFSGRQFSNSRSEMNVSTLELGDSALYLCASSRSLSGANVLTFGAGSRLTVL.

The rearrangement uses TRBV10-3 and TRBJ2-3; TRBD2 matches 7 bases. From germline, CDR1 is ENHRY and CDR2 SYGVKD. J was trimmed by 2 bases and V by 4 bases; bases with no gene match: 3. The CDR3 contains 14 residues. CDR3 bases: TGTGCCATCAGTGGGGGGGGGTACACAGATACGCAGTATTTT. Translation gives CAISGGGYTDTQYF.

The chain recombines TRBV2 with TRBJ1-6; D is ambiguous. Trimming took 4 bases from V and 6 from J, leaving 13 bases between them. Germline V gives CDR1 SNHLY, CDR2 FYNNEI. The CDR3 runs 15 residues. CDR3 DNA sequence: TGTGCCAGCAGTGCCTTCGGGGTGGGTAATTCACCCCTCCACTTT. It translates to CASSAFGVGNSPLHF. The whole variable domain, filled in from reference TRBV2 and TRBJ1-6, reads EPEVTQTPSHQVTQMGQEVILRCVPISNHLYFYWYRQILGQKVEFLVSFYNNEISEKSEIFDDQFSVERPDGSNFTLKIRSTKLEDSAMYFCASSAFGVGNSPLHFGNGTRLTVT.

This clone was recorded once. The gene calls are TRBV18 and TRBJ1-3; D gene ambiguous. V shed 3 bases and J shed 2 bases, with 14 bases lying between them. The CDR3 contains 16 residues. The germline V gene has CDR1 KGHSH and CDR2 LQKENI. The CDR3 spells CASSPSGLHAGNTIYF. DNA for the CDR3: TGTGCCAGCTCACCTTCTGGGCTCCACGCTGGAAACACCATATATTTT.

V gene TRBV19 combines with J gene TRBJ1-2, with a tentative D call TRBD1 (5 bases). CDR1 is LNHDA and CDR2 is SQIVND in the germline V gene (reference sequence). V shed 4 bases and J shed 2 bases, with 11 bases lying between them. The CDR3 extends over 14 amino acids. CDR3 loop: CASSKGVANYGYTF. As DNA, the CDR3 is TGTGCCAGTAGTAAAGGGGTGGCGAACTATGGCTACACCTTC. Full variable domain (missing parts from reference TRBV19 and TRBJ1-2): DGGITQSPKYLFRKEGQNVTLSCEQNLNHDAMYWYRQDPGQGLRLIYYSQIVNDFQKGDIAEGYSVSREKKESFPLTVTSAQKNPTAFYLCASSKGVANYGYTFGSGTRLTVV.

J is TRBJ2-2 and V is TRBV2; a possible D gene is TRBD2 (5 bases). Trimming left V 10 bases short and J 4 bases short, with 19 bases between. CDR1 is SNHLY and CDR2 is FYNNEI in the germline V gene. The CDR3 runs 15 residues. The CDR3 DNA sequence: TGTGCCACCTATTCCCAGCCTAGCATCACCGGGGAGCTGTTTTTT. Translating gives CATYSQPSITGELFF.

The genes are TRBV6-6 and TRBJ2-5, with 10 bases aligning to TRBD1. The length of the CDR3 is 15 residues. Germline CDR1 and CDR2: MNHNY and SVGAGI (reference sequence). Trimming took 8 bases from V and 4 from J; bases not matched to a gene: 10. This CDR3 is CASSYLDRGIETQYF. The CDR3, as DNA: TGTGCCAGCTCCTACTTGGACAGGGGGATAGAGACCCAGTACTTC.

The chain is built from TRBV5-1 and TRBJ2-1; 11 nucleotides agree with TRBD2. Looked up from germline, CDR1 is SGHRS and CDR2 is YFSETQ. The CDR3 covers 21 residues. With V trimmed by 3 bases and J by 1 base, 18 bases remained unmatched. CDR3 loop: CASSSPGGTSGRKGSYNEQFF. CDR3 coding DNA: TGCGCCAGCAGCTCGCCGGGAGGGACTAGCGGCCGCAAAGGGTCCTACAATGAGCAGTTCTTC.

This chain uses TRBV2 with TRBJ2-3, with D hard to call. Germline values: CDR1 SNHLY, CDR2 FYNNEI. The CDR3 length is 11 residues. The V gene lost 4 bases and the J gene lost 15 bases, with 14 bases spanning the gap. CDR3 sequence: CASSVLAQYYF. The CDR3, as DNA: TGTGCCAGCAGTGTGTTGGCCCAATATTATTTT. The variable domain in full, with the rest retrieved from reference TRBV2 and TRBJ2-3, is EPEVTQTPSHQVTQMGQEVILRCVPISNHLYFYWYRQILGQKVEFLVSFYNNEISEKSEIFDDQFSVERPDGSNFTLKIRSTKLEDSAMYFCASSVLAQYYFGPGTRLTVL.

J is TRBJ1-2 and V is TRBV18; TRBD1 matches at 7 bases. Trimming cost V 6 bases and J 6 bases; bases outside gene matches: 7. Germline lookup yields CDR1 KGHSH and CDR2 LQKENI. The CDR3 has 13 amino acids. As DNA, the CDR3 is TGTGCCAGCTCCCCGGGACAGAAGAATGGCTACACCTTC. It translates to CASSPGQKNGYTF.